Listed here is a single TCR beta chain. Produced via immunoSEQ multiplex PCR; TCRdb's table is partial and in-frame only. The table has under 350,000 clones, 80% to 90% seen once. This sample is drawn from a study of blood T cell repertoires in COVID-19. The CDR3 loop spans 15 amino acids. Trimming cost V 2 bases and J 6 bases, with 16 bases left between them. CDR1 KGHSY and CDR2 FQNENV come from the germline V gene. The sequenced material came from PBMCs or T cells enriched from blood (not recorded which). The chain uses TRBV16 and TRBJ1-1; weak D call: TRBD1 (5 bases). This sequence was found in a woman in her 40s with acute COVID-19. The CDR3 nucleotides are TGTGCCAGCAGCCAACGGGGGTTAGAAAACTCTGAAGCTTTCTTT. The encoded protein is CASSQRGLENSEAFF.